This TCR beta chain was sequenced for a study of beta chain features in type 1 diabetes (dated by TCRdb to 2017 to 2018). Regarding the study in general: Mean age, gender distribution, total cell number and subset yield did not differ between patients and healthy donors. Across all samples, some 100,000,000 sorted cells were examined, and cell number per subset correlated strongly with RNA yield. In the study, recently diagnosed type 1 diabetes patients and matched healthy donors were compared on the TCRB repertoires of their sorted circulating CD4+ T cell subsets. Naive and central memory subsets were obtained from all 30 or so donors, but regulatory and stem cell-like memory subsets were isolated from only 8 patients and roughly eight healthy donors. Summary of the overall study and its limitations: Patients with type 1 diabetes made fewer insertions and deleted more nucleotides at VDJ recombination sites, implying thymic rearrangement abnormalities. PCR may preferentially amplify shorter templates, but because patient and control samples were amplified and corrected together, any resulting skew would affect both groups equally. Because small numbers of individuals were included in the HLA sub-analyses, any influence of HLA type on TCRB rearrangement was left unresolved. Type 1 diabetes patients showed a moderate but significant shortening of TCRB CDR3 length in all four CD4+ subsets. Naive, central memory and regulatory TCRB repertoires appeared to be more alike among patients than among healthy donors. Because cDNA was sequenced instead of genomic DNA, highly expressing activated cells could be over-represented, though the groups showed no difference in activation or CD3 levels.

All of the isolated RNA was reverse transcribed with the High Capacity cDNA Reverse Transcription Kit, so expressed TCRB transcripts were sequenced. Deep immunoSEQ sequencing was performed on naive, central memory and regulatory T cell samples, with an average of roughly 3.5 million total reads per sample. Sorted cells were lysed in RLT buffer and RNA was extracted with DNase-treated RNeasy Micro or Mini kits, depending on cell number. To prevent cross-contamination, each cell subset was processed individually, whereas patient and healthy donor samples were processed jointly. The immunoSEQ multiplex PCR was used to amplify TCRB sequences from cDNA, generating 87-bp fragments that spanned the CDR3 region. The amplicons were sequenced using the Illumina HiSeq platform. Per the source publication's procedure: Synthetic template baselines were used to correct PCR bias computationally, reads within Hamming distance 2 were collapsed together, and singletons that could not be merged were discarded. Reads were aligned against IMGT so that V, D and J genes, CDR3 length and insertions or deletions at six rearrangement sites could be assigned. Within each subset, clonotype counts were normalized to the number of sorted cells before true diversity and Gini coefficients were calculated with the tcR R package. Repertoire sharing was quantified using the overlap coefficient calculated on TCRB nucleotide sequences. Out-of-frame TCRB sequences from naive cells were analyzed to stand in for the pre-selection repertoire. This immuneACCESS table, as held by TCRdb, lists in-frame sequences with V and J called but not all clones. Of the missing ones, under half trace to an unresolved V gene in checked studies; the others have no known cause. Clone size and the V and J calls come from that table; the DNA yielded D and trimming. This sample has about 740,000 clones in its table, and 13% of those were observed once. The top ten clonotypes cover about 0.02% of the sample.

V loses 3 bases at its end and J loses 3 bases; junction bases beyond the gene matches: 16. The germline V gene (reference sequence) sets CDR1 to GTSNPN and CDR2 to SVGIG. Reading from cysteine to phenylalanine, the CDR3 counts 18 amino acids. CDR3 DNA is the only sequence kept; it has 54 bases, read in frame from the first base. Remarks on this clone: Its antigen remains undetermined. Base qualities are not at hand, and no much larger clone is one base apart.

Each donor gave one peripheral blood draw, roughly 120 mL on average, collected into heparinised tubes. Using a panel that included CD45RO, CCR7, CD25, CD127, CD95 and CD27, naive, central memory, regulatory and stem cell-like memory CD4+ T cells were sorted on a BD FACSAria II. Every sorted population had a purity above 95%. PBMCs were isolated immediately by Lymphoprep density gradient centrifugation and stained directly without culture. So that batch effects would be minimized, each experiment stained and sorted samples in pairs, pairing one healthy donor with one patient. The sequence links TRBV30 to TRBJ1-2, with 10 bases matching TRBD1. The sequence derives from a young man with type 1 diabetes. The sequencing input was naive CD4+ T cells from blood. The sample's cell subset or site, from its label and the paper: true naive CD4+ T cells. Here is the DNA: TGTGCCTGGAGAATATTCGGTAGACGGGACAGGGGATACTATGGCTACACCTTC. It is translated as CAWRIFGRRDRGYYGYTF.